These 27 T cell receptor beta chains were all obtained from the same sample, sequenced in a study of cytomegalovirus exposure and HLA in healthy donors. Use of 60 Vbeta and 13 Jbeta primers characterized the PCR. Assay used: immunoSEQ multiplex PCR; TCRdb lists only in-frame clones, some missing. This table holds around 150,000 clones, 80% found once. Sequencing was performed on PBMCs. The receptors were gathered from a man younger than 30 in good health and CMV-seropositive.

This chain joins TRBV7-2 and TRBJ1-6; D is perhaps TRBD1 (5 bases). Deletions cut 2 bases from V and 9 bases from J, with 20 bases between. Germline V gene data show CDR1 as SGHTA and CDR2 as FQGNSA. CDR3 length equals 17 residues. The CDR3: CASSLRRPLTEPSPLHF. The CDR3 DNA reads TGTGCCAGCAGCTTACGACGACCGCTGACAGAACCTTCACCCCTCCACTTT.

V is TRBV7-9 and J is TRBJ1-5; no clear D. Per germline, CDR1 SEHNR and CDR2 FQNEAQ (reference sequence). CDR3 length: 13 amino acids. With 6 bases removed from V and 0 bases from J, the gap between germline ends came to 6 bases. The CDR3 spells CASSRDSNQPQHF. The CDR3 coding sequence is TGTGCCAGCAGTAGAGATAGCAATCAGCCCCAGCATTTT.

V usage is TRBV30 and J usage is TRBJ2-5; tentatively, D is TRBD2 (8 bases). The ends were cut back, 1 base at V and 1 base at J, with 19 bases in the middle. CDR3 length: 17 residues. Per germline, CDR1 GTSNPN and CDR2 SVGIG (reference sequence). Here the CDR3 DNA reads TGTGCCTGGAGTGCCTCCCCGGGGGGGACAGTCCAAGAGACCCAGTACTTC. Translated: CAWSASPGGTVQETQYF.

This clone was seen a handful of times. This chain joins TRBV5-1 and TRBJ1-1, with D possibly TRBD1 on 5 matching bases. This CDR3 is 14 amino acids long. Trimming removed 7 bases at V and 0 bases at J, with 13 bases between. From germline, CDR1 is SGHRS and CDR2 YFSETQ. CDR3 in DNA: TGCGCCAGCGCCCCCGGGACTATGAACACTGAAGCTTTCTTT. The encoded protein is CASAPGTMNTEAFF.

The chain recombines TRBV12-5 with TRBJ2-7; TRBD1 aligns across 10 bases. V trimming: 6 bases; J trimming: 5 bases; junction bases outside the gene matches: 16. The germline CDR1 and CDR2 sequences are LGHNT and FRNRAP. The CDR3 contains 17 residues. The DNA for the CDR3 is TGTGCTAGTGGACCTTTCCGGGACAGGGGAGGGTGGGACGAGCAGTACTTC. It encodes CASGPFRDRGGWDEQYF.

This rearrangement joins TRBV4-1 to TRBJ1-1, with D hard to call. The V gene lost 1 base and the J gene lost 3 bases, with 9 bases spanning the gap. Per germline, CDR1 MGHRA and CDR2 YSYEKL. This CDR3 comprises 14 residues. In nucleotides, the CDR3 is TGCGCCAGCAGCCAAGCCGGGGTATACACTGAAGCTTTCTTT. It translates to CASSQAGVYTEAFF.

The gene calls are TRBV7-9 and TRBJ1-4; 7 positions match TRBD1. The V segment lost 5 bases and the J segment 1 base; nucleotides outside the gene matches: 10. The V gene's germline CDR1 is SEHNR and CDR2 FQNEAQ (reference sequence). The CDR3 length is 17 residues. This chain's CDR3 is CASSQGTVGVTNEKLFF. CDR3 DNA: TGTGCCAGCAGCCAGGGGACAGTCGGGGTAACTAATGAAAAACTGTTTTTT.

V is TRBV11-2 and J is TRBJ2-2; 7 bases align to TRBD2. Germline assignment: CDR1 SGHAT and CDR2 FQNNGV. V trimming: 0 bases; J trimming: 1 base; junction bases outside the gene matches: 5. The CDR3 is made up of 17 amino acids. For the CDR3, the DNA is TGTGCCAGCAGCTTAGAGCTTGAGCGGGGGAACACCGGGGAGCTGTTTTTT. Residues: CASSLELERGNTGELFF.

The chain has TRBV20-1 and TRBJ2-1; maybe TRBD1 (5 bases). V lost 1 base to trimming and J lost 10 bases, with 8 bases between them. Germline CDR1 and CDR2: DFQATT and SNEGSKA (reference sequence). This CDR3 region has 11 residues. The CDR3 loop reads CSARGDSEQFF. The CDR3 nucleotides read TGCAGTGCTAGAGGCGACAGCGAGCAGTTCTTC.

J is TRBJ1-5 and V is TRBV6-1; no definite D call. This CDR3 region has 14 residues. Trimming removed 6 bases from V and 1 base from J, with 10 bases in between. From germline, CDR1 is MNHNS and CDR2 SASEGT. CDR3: CASRYTISNQPQHF. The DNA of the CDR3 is TGTGCCAGCAGGTACACAATCAGCAATCAGCCCCAGCATTTT.

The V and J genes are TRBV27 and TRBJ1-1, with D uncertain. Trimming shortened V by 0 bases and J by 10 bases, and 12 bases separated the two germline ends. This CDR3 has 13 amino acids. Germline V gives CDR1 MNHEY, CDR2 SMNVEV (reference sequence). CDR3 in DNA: TGTGCCAGCAGTTTATCGAGGGATCTGGGAGCTTTCTTT. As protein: CASSLSRDLGAFF.

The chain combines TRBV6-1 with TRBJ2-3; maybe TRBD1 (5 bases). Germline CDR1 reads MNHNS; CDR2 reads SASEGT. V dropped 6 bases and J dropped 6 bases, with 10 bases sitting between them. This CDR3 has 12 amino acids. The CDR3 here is CASRLPGDTQYF. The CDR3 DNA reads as TGTGCCAGCAGACTACCAGGGGATACGCAGTATTTT.

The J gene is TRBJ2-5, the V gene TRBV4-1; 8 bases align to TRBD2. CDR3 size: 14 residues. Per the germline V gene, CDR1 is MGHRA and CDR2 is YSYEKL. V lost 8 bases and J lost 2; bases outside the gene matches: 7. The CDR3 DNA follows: TGCGCCAGCGCCGGACCGGGGGGGCAAGAGACCCAGTACTTC. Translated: CASAGPGGQETQYF.

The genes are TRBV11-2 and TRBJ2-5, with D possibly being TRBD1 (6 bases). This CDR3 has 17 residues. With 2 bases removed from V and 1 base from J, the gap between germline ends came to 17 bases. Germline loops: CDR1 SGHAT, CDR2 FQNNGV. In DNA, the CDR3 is TGTGCCAGCAGCTTAACGAAAAGCAGGGGCCGCCAAGAGACCCAGTACTTC. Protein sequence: CASSLTKSRGRQETQYF.

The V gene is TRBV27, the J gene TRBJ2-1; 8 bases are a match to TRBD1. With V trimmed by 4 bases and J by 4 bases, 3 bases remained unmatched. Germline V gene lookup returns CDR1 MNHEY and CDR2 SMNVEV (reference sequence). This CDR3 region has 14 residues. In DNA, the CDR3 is TGTGCCAGCAGTTCGACAGGGGTATACAATGAGCAGTTCTTC. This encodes CASSSTGVYNEQFF.

The CDR3 sequence: CASSQDRGSGANVLTF. Here the CDR3 DNA reads TGTGCCAGCAGCCAAGATAGAGGCTCTGGGGCCAACGTCCTGACTTTC. The chain employs TRBV4-2 and TRBJ2-6; D is unresolved. Trimming took off 0 bases at V and 0 bases at J, with 6 bases between the two ends. The CDR3 is 16 residues long. Germline V gene sequence: CDR1 LGHNA, CDR2 YNFKEQ.

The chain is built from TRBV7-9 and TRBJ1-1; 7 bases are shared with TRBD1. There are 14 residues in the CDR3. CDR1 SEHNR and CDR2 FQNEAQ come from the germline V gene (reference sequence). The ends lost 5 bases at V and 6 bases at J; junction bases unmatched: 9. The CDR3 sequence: CASSDFQGVAEAFF. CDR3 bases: TGTGCCAGCAGCGACTTCCAGGGGGTCGCTGAAGCTTTCTTT.

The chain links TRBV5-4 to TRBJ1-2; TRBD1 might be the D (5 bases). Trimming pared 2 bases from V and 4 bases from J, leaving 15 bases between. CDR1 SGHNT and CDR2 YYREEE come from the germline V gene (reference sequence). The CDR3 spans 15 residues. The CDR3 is CASSLTSQAFYGYTF. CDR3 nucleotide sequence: TGTGCCAGCAGCTTAACCTCACAGGCTTTCTATGGCTACACCTTC.

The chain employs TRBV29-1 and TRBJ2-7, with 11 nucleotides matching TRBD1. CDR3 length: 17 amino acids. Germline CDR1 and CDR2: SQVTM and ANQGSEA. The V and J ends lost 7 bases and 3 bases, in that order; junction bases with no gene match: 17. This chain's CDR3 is CSAAAEDRGLFHYEQYF. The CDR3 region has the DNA TGCAGCGCCGCAGCAGAGGACAGGGGGCTCTTCCACTACGAGCAGTACTTC.

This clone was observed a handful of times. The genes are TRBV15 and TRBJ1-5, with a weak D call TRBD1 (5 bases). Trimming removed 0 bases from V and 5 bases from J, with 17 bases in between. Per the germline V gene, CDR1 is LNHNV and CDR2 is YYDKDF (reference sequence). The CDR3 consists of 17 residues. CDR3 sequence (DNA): TGTGCCACCAGCAGAGATCTGATATGGCAGGGCGATCAGCCCCAGCATTTT. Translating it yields CATSRDLIWQGDQPQHF.

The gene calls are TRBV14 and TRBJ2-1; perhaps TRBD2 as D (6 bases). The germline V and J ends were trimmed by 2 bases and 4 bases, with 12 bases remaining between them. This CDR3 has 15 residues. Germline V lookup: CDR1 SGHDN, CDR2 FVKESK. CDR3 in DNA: TGTGCCAGCAGCCAACCCGGGAGTTTATACAATGAGCAGTTCTTC. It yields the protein CASSQPGSLYNEQFF.

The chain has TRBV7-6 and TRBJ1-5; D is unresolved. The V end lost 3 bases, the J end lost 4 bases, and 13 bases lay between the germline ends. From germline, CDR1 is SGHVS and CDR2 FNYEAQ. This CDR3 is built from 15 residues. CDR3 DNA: TGTGCCAGCAGCTTGAGTTCGGGAGATAATCAGCCCCAGCATTTT. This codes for CASSLSSGDNQPQHF.

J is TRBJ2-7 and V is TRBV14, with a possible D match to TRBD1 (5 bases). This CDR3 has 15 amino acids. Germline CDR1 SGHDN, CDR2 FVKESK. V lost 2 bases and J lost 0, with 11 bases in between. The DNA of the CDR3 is TGTGCCAGCAGCCAAATGGCAGGGATCTCCTACGAGCAGTACTTC. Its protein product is CASSQMAGISYEQYF.

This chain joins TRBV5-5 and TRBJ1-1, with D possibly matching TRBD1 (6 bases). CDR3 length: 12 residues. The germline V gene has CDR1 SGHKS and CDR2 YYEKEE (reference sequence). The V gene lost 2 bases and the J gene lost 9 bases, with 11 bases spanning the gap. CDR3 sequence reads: CASSLGTLKAFF. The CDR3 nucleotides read TGTGCCAGCAGCTTAGGGACACTTAAAGCTTTCTTT.

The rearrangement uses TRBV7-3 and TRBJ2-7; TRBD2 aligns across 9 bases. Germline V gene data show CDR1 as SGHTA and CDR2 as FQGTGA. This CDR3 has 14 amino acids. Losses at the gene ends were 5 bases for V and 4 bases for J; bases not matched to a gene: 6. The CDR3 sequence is CASSPTSGSYEQYF. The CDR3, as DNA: TGTGCCAGCAGCCCGACTAGCGGTAGTTACGAGCAGTACTTC.

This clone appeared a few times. This CDR3 reads CASSFGGETQYF. The CDR3 nucleotides read TGTGCCAGCAGCTTCGGGGGAGAGACCCAGTACTTC. The chain links TRBV5-6 to TRBJ2-5, with D perhaps matching TRBD2 (6 bases). The CDR3 has 12 amino acids. The germline V gene encodes CDR1 SGHDT and CDR2 YYEEEE. The V end lost 2 bases, the J end lost 4 bases, and 6 bases lay between the germline ends.

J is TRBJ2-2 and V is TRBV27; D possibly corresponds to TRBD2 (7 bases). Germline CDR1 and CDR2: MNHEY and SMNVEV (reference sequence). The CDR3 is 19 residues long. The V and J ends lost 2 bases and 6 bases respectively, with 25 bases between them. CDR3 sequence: CASSLGYREGPLPSGELFF. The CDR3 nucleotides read TGTGCCAGCAGTTTAGGGTACAGGGAGGGGCCACTTCCGTCCGGGGAGCTGTTTTTT.